The sequence of this T cell receptor beta chain was determined in a study of T cells in localized non-small cell lung cancer. This CDR3 comprises 15 residues. V lost 4 bases, J lost 2 bases, and 6 bases stayed unmatched. Germline V gene sequence: CDR1 SGHKS, CDR2 YYEKEE (reference sequence). Using immunoSEQ multiplex PCR, the repertoire was profiled, and TCRdb retains in-frame clones only, with some absent. The table has 70,000 to 100,000 clones, approximately 91% seen once. V and J are TRBV5-5 and TRBJ1-1, with 9 bases that match TRBD1. The sample here was PBMCs, taken before any cancer treatment. The TCR comes from a woman aged 35-70 years with stage II squamous cell lung carcinoma. The CDR3 nucleotides are TGTGCCAGCAGCCGACGGACAGGGGCAAACACTGAAGCTTTCTTT. Translated: CASSRRTGANTEAFF.